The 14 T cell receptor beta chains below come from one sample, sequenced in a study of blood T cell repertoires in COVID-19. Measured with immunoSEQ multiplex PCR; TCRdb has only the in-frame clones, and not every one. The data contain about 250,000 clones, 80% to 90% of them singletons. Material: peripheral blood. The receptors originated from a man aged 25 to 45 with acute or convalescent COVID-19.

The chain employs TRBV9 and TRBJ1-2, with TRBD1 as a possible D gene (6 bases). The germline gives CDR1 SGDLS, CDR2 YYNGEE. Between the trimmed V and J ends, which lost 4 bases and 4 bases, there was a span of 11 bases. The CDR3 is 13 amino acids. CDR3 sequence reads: CASSKTGFYGYTF. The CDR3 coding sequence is TGTGCCAGCAGCAAAACAGGGTTCTATGGCTACACCTTC.

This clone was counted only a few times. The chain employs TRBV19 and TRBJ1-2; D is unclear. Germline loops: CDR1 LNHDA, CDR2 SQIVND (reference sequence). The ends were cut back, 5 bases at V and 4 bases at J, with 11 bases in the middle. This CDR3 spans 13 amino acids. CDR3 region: CASSEHSPYGYTF. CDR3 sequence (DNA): TGTGCCAGTAGTGAACATTCCCCCTATGGCTACACCTTC.

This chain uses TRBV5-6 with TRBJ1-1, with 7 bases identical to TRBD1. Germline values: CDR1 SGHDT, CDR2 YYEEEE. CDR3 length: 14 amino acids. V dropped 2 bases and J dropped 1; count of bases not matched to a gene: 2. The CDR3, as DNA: TGTGCCAGCAGCTTCAGGGGGTCGAACACTGAAGCTTTCTTT. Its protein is CASSFRGSNTEAFF.

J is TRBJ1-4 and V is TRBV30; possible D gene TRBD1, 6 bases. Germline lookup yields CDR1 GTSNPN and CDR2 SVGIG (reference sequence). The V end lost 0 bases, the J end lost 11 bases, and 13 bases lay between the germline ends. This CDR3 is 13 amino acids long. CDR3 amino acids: CAWSVLQGGKLFF. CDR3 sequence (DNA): TGTGCCTGGAGTGTTTTACAGGGAGGGAAACTGTTTTTT. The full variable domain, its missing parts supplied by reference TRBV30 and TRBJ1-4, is SQTIHQWPATLVQPVGSPLSLECTVEGTSNPNLYWYRQAAGRGLQLLFYSVGIGQISSEVPQNLSASRPQDRQFILSSKKLLLSDSGFYLCAWSVLQGGKLFFGSGTQLSVL.

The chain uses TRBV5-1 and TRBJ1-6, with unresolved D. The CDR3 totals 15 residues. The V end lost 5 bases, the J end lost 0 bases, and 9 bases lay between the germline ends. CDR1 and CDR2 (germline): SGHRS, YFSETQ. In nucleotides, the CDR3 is TGCGCCAGCAGATCTTTGAGCTCCTATAATTCACCCCTCCACTTT. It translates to CASRSLSSYNSPLHF. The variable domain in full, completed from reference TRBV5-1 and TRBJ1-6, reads KAGVTQTPRYLIKTRGQQVTLSCSPISGHRSVSWYQQTPGQGLQFLFEYFSETQRNKGNFPGRFSGRQFSNSRSEMNVSTLELGDSALYLCASRSLSSYNSPLHFGNGTRLTVT.

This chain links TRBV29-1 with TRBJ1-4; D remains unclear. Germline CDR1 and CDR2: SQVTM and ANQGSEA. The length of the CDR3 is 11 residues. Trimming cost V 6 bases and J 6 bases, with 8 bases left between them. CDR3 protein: CSVGGYEKLFF. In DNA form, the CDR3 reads TGCAGCGTCGGAGGGTATGAAAAACTGTTTTTT.

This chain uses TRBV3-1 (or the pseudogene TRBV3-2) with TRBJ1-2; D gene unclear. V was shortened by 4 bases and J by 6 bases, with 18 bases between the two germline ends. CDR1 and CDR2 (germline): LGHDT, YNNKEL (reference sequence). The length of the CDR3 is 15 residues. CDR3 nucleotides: TGTGCCAGCAGCCGCGCTGCAGCGGCCGGCGATGGCTACACCTTC. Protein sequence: CASSRAAAAGDGYTF.

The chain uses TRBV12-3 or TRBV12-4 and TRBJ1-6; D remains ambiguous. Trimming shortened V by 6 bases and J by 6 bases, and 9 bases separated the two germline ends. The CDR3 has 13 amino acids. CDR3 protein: CASRTDFNSPLHF. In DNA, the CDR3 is TGTGCCAGCAGGACCGACTTTAATTCACCCCTCCACTTT.

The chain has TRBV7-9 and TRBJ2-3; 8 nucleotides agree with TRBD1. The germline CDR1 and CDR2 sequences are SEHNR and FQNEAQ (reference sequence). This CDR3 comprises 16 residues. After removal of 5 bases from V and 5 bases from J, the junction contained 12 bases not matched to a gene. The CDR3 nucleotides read TGTGCCAGCAGCCTATATGGACAGGGCGCAAAAGATACGCAGTATTTT. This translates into CASSLYGQGAKDTQYF.

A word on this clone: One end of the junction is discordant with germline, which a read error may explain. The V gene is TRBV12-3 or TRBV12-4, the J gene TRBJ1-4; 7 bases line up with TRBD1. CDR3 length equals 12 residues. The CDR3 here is CASGRQGITLIF. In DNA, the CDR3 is TGTGCCAGCGGGCGACAGGGTATAACCCTGATTTTT.

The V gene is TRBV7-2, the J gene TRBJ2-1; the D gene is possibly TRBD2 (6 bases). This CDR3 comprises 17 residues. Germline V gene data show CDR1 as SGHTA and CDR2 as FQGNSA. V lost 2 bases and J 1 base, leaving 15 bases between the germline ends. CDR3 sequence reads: CASSLSPGGRSYNEQFF. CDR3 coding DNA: TGTGCCAGCAGCTTATCTCCCGGGGGAAGGTCCTACAATGAGCAGTTCTTC.

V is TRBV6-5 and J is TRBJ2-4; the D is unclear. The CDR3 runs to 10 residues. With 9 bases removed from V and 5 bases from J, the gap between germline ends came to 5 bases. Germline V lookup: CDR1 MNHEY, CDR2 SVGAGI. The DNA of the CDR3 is TGTGCCAGTTCTGAAAACATTCAGTACTTC. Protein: CASSENIQYF.

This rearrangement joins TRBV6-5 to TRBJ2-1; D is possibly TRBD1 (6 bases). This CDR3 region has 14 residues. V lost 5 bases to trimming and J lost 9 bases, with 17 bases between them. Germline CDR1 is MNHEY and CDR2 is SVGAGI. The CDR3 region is CASSPLRQVGEQFF. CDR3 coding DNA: TGTGCCAGCAGTCCTCTACGACAGGTCGGTGAGCAGTTCTTC.

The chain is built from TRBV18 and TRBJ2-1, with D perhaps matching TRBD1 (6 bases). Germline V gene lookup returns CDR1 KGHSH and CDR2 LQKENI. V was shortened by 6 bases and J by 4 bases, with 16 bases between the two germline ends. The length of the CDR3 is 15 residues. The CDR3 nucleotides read TGTGCCAGCTCTCCAGGACAGAGGGAATACAATGAGCAGTTCTTC. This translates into CASSPGQREYNEQFF.